This T cell receptor (beta chain) is drawn from a study of blood T cell repertoires in COVID-19. TCRdb's table, derived via immunoSEQ multiplex PCR, lists solely in-frame clones and lacks some. The sample consists of 40,000 to 45,000 clones, roughly nine tenths of them appearing once. Germline-derived CDR1 and CDR2 are SGHRS and YFSETQ. J lost 2 bases, V lost 4 bases, and 6 bases had no gene match. The CDR3 consists of 15 residues. The chain employs TRBV5-1 and TRBJ2-7, with 10 bases identical to TRBD1. The sequenced sample was peripheral blood. The TCR was taken from a human donor in a cohort sampled during active COVID-19. Written as DNA, the CDR3 is TGCGCCAGCAGCGGGGGACAGGGGCATGCCTACGAGCAGTACTTC. This codes for CASSGGQGHAYEQYF. The entire variable domain, with the rest obtained from reference TRBV5-1 and TRBJ2-7, is as follows: KAGVTQTPRYLIKTRGQQVTLSCSPISGHRSVSWYQQTPGQGLQFLFEYFSETQRNKGNFPGRFSGRQFSNSRSEMNVSTLELGDSALYLCASSGGQGHAYEQYFGPGTRLTVT.